One and the same sample provided the 30 T cell receptor beta chains below, sequenced in a study of human T cells and chemical hapten exposure. Via MiXCR, TCRdb re-called the RACE reads, giving one row per CDR3 protein. The table has 85,000 or so distinct CDR3 sequences, around a tenth seen once. Time point of the sample: patch test 2, 6 weeks after DPC sensitization. The treatment denotes: therapeutic diphenylcyclopropenone sensitization with weekly scalp DPC. The source material was whole blood, sampled in connection with sensitization to the hapten diphenylcyclopropenone (DPC). Every receptor here comes from a man aged 18 to 30 with alopecia areata. Some clones in this sample may be carry-over from other donors' samples.

Many counts were recorded for this clonotype. The chain recombines TRBV5-4 with TRBJ2-3, with D possibly being TRBD2 (5 bases). Germline CDR1 SGHNT, CDR2 YYREEE (reference sequence). V was trimmed by 4 bases and J by 2 bases, leaving 14 bases between them. The CDR3 extends over 15 amino acids. The CDR3 DNA sequence: TGTGCCAGCAGCACAAGGAGCGGAGTCACAGATACGCAGTATTTT. It specifies CASSTRSGVTDTQYF.

This chain links TRBV4-1 with TRBJ1-2, with TRBD1 matching over 9 bases. The germline CDR1 and CDR2 sequences are MGHRA and YSYEKL. The CDR3 is 17 amino acids. J was trimmed by 4 bases and V by 6 bases; bases with no gene match: 15. The CDR3 sequence is CASRSRTGVRAGYGYTF. The CDR3 nucleotides read TGCGCCAGCAGGTCCAGGACAGGGGTAAGGGCGGGCTATGGCTACACCTTC.

This clonotype was observed many times. V gene TRBV20-1 combines with J gene TRBJ2-1; 8 nucleotides match TRBD2. The CDR3 runs to 13 residues. V lost 5 bases and J lost 9; bases outside the gene matches: 9. Germline values: CDR1 DFQATT, CDR2 SNEGSKA (reference sequence). The CDR3 DNA reads as TGCAGTGCTCGAATACTAGCGGACATTGAGCAGTTCTTC. It yields the protein CSARILADIEQFF.

This clonotype has more than one count but fewer than ten. This chain uses TRBV4-1 with TRBJ2-7; D perhaps matches TRBD2 (7 bases). V shed 0 bases and J shed 4 bases, with 10 bases lying between them. Germline CDR1 MGHRA, CDR2 YSYEKL. CDR3 length: 14 residues. CDR3 nucleotide sequence: TGCGCCAGCAGCCAAGACAGGGGACTATACGAGCAGTACTTC. This gives the protein CASSQDRGLYEQYF.

Many counts were recorded for this clonotype. The V gene is TRBV29-1, the J gene TRBJ2-7; no clear D. Germline CDR1 is SQVTM and CDR2 is ANQGSEA. The CDR3 totals 8 residues. The CDR3 nucleotides are TGCAGCGTTGCAATGTGGGCGGTC. Amino acids: CSVAMWAV.

The chain links TRBV9 to TRBJ2-5, with a tentative D call TRBD1 (6 bases). CDR1 SGDLS and CDR2 YYNGEE come from the germline V gene. There are 14 residues in the CDR3. V was trimmed by 3 bases and J by 5 bases, leaving 14 bases between them. CDR3 region: CASSGGHLQETQYF. In nucleotides, the CDR3 is TGTGCCAGCAGCGGGGGACACCTCCAGGAGACCCAGTACTTC.

This clonotype was observed at least ten times. The gene calls are TRBV4-3 and TRBJ2-6, with a weak D call TRBD2 (5 bases). The germline V and J ends were trimmed by 1 base and 4 bases, with 11 bases remaining between them. Per germline, CDR1 LGHNA and CDR2 YSLEER. The CDR3 is 16 amino acids. The CDR3 protein is CASSQGAGSGANVLTF. CDR3 in DNA: TGCGCCAGCAGCCAAGGGGCGGGCTCCGGGGCCAACGTCCTGACTTTC.

This clonotype has at least ten counts. The chain uses TRBV7-9 and TRBJ1-6; D is perhaps TRBD1 (6 bases). Trimming left V 6 bases short and J 6 bases short, with 12 bases between. The germline gives CDR1 SEHNR, CDR2 FQNEAQ (reference sequence). The CDR3 length is 14 residues. The CDR3 DNA sequence: TGTGCCAGCAGTTTGGACAGAAGTAATTCACCCCTCCACTTT. This translates into CASSLDRSNSPLHF. The full variable domain, with the rest looked up from reference TRBV7-9 and TRBJ1-6, is DTGVSQNPRHKITKRGQNVTFRCDPISEHNRLYWYRQTLGQGPEFLTYFQNEAQLEKSRLLSDRFSAERPKGSFSTLEIQRTEQGDSAMYLCASSLDRSNSPLHFGNGTRLTVT.

This clonotype was seen only a few times. The chain recombines TRBV10-1 with TRBJ1-1; the match to TRBD1 covers 7 bases. This CDR3 spans 14 amino acids. Germline V lookup: CDR1 WNHNN, CDR2 SYGVQD (reference sequence). J was trimmed by 5 bases and V by 5 bases; bases with no gene match: 8. The CDR3 bases are TGCGCCAGCAGTTCGGGGACAGTAAGGACTGAAGCTTTCTTT. Amino acids: CASSSGTVRTEAFF.

This clonotype was recorded many times. The rearrangement uses TRBV11-2 and TRBJ2-5; 10 bases are a match to TRBD2. Germline assignment: CDR1 SGHAT and CDR2 FQNNGV. The CDR3 contains 15 residues. V shed 4 bases and J 3 bases; nucleotides not matched to a gene: 5. CDR3 nucleotide sequence: TGTGCCAGCAGCTGGAGCGGGGGGGCCAAAGAGACCCAGTACTTC. It yields the protein CASSWSGGAKETQYF.

The table lists this clonotype with many counts. This CDR3 is CASSLKGARGNTIYF. In nucleotides, the CDR3 is TGTGCCAGCAGCTTAAAGGGGGCTCGTGGAAACACCATATATTTT. The rearrangement joins TRBV6-5 to TRBJ1-3, with 7 positions matching TRBD1. This CDR3 contains 15 residues. Germline V gives CDR1 MNHEY, CDR2 SVGAGI. With V trimmed by 6 bases and J by 3 bases, 8 bases remained unmatched.

This clonotype was found many times. The chain employs TRBV4-2 and TRBJ2-4; 9 positions match TRBD2. This CDR3 is built from 17 residues. Trimming removed 1 base from V and 0 bases from J; junction bases left unmatched: 4. Germline V CDR1 and CDR2: LGHNA, YNFKEQ. The CDR3: CASSQASGGIAKNIQYF. Written as DNA, the CDR3 is TGTGCCAGCAGCCAAGCCAGCGGGGGGATAGCCAAAAACATTCAGTACTTC.

The chain uses TRBV10-3 and TRBJ2-7; D not resolved. In germline, CDR1 is ENHRY, CDR2 SYGVKD. The germline V and J ends were trimmed by 0 bases and 2 bases, with 14 bases remaining between them. The length of the CDR3 is 16 residues. CDR3 bases: TGTGCCATCAGTGAGTCGTCGGCTAGAAAGACCTACGAGCAGTACTTC. This sequence encodes CAISESSARKTYEQYF.

The table lists this clonotype with a few counts. The chain uses TRBV25-1 and TRBJ2-7, with D hard to call. The CDR3 consists of 12 residues. CDR1 MGHDK and CDR2 SYGVNS come from the germline V gene. Trimming took 7 bases from V and 0 from J, leaving 7 bases between them. Here the CDR3 reads CASTSDSYEQYF. CDR3 DNA: TGTGCCAGCACCTCCGACTCCTACGAGCAGTACTTC.

The V gene is TRBV7-2, the J gene TRBJ1-4; a possible D gene is TRBD1 (5 bases). Between the trimmed V and J ends, which lost 8 bases and 6 bases, there was a span of 13 bases. This CDR3 spans 13 amino acids. Germline loops: CDR1 SGHTA, CDR2 FQGNSA. CDR3 sequence (DNA): TGTGCCAGCCGAGGCAGGGCGGATGAAAAACTGTTTTTT. Translating gives CASRGRADEKLFF.

This clonotype was recorded at least ten times. The chain joins TRBV5-5 to TRBJ1-1, with D hard to call. CDR3 length equals 13 residues. Germline V gene lookup returns CDR1 SGHKS and CDR2 YYEKEE (reference sequence). V gave up 0 bases and J gave up 1 base, with 4 bases separating them. In DNA, the CDR3 is TGTGCCAGCAGCTTGGAAGGGAACACTGAAGCTTTCTTT. This sequence encodes CASSLEGNTEAFF.

This clonotype was counted many times. The chain carries TRBV4-1 and TRBJ2-6, with 7 bases that match TRBD1. The CDR3 sequence is 18 residues long. Germline V CDR1 and CDR2: MGHRA, YSYEKL. J lost 4 bases, V lost 0 bases, and 9 bases had no gene match. The CDR3 bases are TGCGCCAGCAGCCAAGAGGTCAGGGGGAGTTCCGGGGCCAACGTCCTGACTTTC. Translated: CASSQEVRGSSGANVLTF.

This clonotype occurred a few times. This chain connects TRBV4-3 to TRBJ1-2; 7 bases match TRBD1. Germline lookup yields CDR1 LGHNA and CDR2 YSLEER. The ends lost 3 bases at V and 3 bases at J; junction bases unmatched: 7. The CDR3 extends over 15 amino acids. The CDR3 loop reads CASSQDRQGYYGYTF. DNA of the CDR3: TGCGCCAGCAGCCAGGATAGACAGGGTTACTATGGCTACACCTTC.

V gene TRBV11-2 combines with J gene TRBJ2-2; D is unclear. Trimming shortened V by 5 bases and J by 4 bases, and 11 bases separated the two germline ends. The CDR3 runs 14 residues. The germline V gene encodes CDR1 SGHAT and CDR2 FQNNGV. CDR3 loop: CASSPFRTTGELFF. The CDR3, as DNA: TGTGCCAGCAGCCCTTTTAGGACCACCGGGGAGCTGTTTTTT.

The J gene is TRBJ1-5, the V gene TRBV11-2; D gene ambiguous. The CDR3 contains 15 residues. Germline CDR1 reads SGHAT; CDR2 reads FQNNGV. V was shortened by 3 bases and J by 2 bases, with 11 bases between the two germline ends. This CDR3 reads CASSFQGFGNQPQHF. In DNA, the CDR3 is TGTGCCAGCAGCTTTCAAGGGTTTGGCAATCAGCCCCAGCATTTT.

Notes on this clonotype: Just one base apart from a much larger clone, this may be a read error. The chain recombines TRBV19 with TRBJ1-4; a weak D match, TRBD1 (5 bases). CDR3 length: 16 amino acids. Germline values: CDR1 LNHDA, CDR2 SQIVND (reference sequence). CDR3 nucleotides: TGTGCCAGCCACAAAAGGACAACCTCAACTAATGAAAAAGTGTTTTTT. It codes for CASHKRTTSTNEKVFF.

The chain joins TRBV11-2 to TRBJ2-1; D is ambiguous. CDR1 and CDR2 (germline): SGHAT, FQNNGV. This CDR3 region has 14 residues. Trimming took off 3 bases at V and 2 bases at J, with 8 bases between the two ends. CDR3 region: CASSLGSTYNEQFF. The CDR3 DNA sequence: TGTGCCAGCAGCTTGGGATCCACCTACAATGAGCAGTTCTTC.

CDR3 residues: CASRNDPIYTDTQYF. DNA for the CDR3: TGTGCCAGCAGGAACGACCCTATATACACAGATACGCAGTATTTT. The chain carries TRBV2 and TRBJ2-3; no clear D gene. The CDR3 runs 15 residues. Trimming left V 6 bases short and J 2 bases short, with 15 bases between. Germline-derived CDR1 and CDR2 are SNHLY and FYNNEI.

This clonotype has just a few counts. The genes are TRBV7-2 and TRBJ2-2, with unresolved D. CDR3 length: 14 amino acids. V gave up 2 bases and J gave up 4 bases, with 8 bases separating them. Germline CDR1 SGHTA, CDR2 FQGNSA. DNA of the CDR3: TGTGCCAGCAGCTTAACTCATTTCACCGGGGAGCTGTTTTTT. Translated: CASSLTHFTGELFF.

This clonotype has at least ten counts. The rearrangement joins TRBV9 to TRBJ1-1, with D hard to call. V was clipped by 0 bases and J by 2 bases, with 8 bases between them. CDR1 SGDLS and CDR2 YYNGEE come from the germline V gene. The CDR3 covers 14 residues. DNA of the CDR3: TGTGCCAGCAGCGTAGCTGCATTAAACACTGAAGCTTTCTTT. As protein: CASSVAALNTEAFF.

Ten or more counts support this clonotype. The chain joins TRBV29-1 to TRBJ1-1, with D possibly matching TRBD1 (5 bases). Germline V gene lookup returns CDR1 SQVTM and CDR2 ANQGSEA. The CDR3 is 14 amino acids. Trimming pared 6 bases from V and 1 base from J, leaving 15 bases between. CDR3 DNA sequence: TGCAGCGTCCAAGCAGGGCAGACGAACACTGAAGCTTTCTTT. It translates to CSVQAGQTNTEAFF.

In its sample, this clonotype was seen many times. CDR3 residues: CASSQAGGRDTEAFF. CDR3 DNA: TGTGCCAGCAGCCAGGCAGGGGGCAGGGACACTGAAGCTTTCTTT. V is TRBV4-2 and J is TRBJ1-1; 8 bases are a match to TRBD1. Germline loops: CDR1 LGHNA, CDR2 YNFKEQ. Trimming removed 3 bases from V and 3 bases from J; junction bases left unmatched: 6. The length of the CDR3 is 15 residues.

V is TRBV18 and J is TRBJ1-1, with 7 bases aligning to TRBD1. The V gene's germline CDR1 is KGHSH and CDR2 LQKENI. This CDR3 spans 13 amino acids. After removal of 5 bases from V and 1 base from J, the junction contained 1 base not matched to a gene. The CDR3 sequence is CASSDRENTEAFF. CDR3 nucleotides: TGTGCCAGCTCAGACAGGGAGAACACTGAAGCTTTCTTT.

The CDR3: CASSTPGLAGGSSYNEQFF. In DNA, the CDR3 is TGTGCCAGCAGCACCCCGGGACTAGCGGGGGGAAGCTCCTACAATGAGCAGTTCTTC. The chain combines TRBV7-2 with TRBJ2-1; TRBD2 matches at 15 bases. CDR3 length equals 19 residues. Germline assignment: CDR1 SGHTA and CDR2 FQGNSA. The V segment lost 5 bases and the J segment 0 bases; nucleotides outside the gene matches: 8.

This clonotype appeared many times. The chain recombines TRBV7-6 with TRBJ2-1; 8 bases fit TRBD1. The CDR3 length is 16 residues. CDR1 is SGHVS, CDR2 FNYEAQ, per germline. V lost 5 bases to trimming and J lost 0 bases; unmatched junction nucleotides: 6. The CDR3 region has the DNA TGTGCCAGCAGCCGTACAGGGGGTCGCTCCTACAATGAGCAGTTCTTC. Its translation is CASSRTGGRSYNEQFF. Full variable domain (outside the CDR3, taken from reference TRBV7-6 and TRBJ2-1): GAGVSQSPRYKVTKRGQDVALRCDPISGHVSLYWYRQALGQGPEFLTYFNYEAQQDKSGLPNDRFSAERPEGSISTLTIQRTEQRDSAMYRCASSRTGGRSYNEQFFGPGTRLTVL.